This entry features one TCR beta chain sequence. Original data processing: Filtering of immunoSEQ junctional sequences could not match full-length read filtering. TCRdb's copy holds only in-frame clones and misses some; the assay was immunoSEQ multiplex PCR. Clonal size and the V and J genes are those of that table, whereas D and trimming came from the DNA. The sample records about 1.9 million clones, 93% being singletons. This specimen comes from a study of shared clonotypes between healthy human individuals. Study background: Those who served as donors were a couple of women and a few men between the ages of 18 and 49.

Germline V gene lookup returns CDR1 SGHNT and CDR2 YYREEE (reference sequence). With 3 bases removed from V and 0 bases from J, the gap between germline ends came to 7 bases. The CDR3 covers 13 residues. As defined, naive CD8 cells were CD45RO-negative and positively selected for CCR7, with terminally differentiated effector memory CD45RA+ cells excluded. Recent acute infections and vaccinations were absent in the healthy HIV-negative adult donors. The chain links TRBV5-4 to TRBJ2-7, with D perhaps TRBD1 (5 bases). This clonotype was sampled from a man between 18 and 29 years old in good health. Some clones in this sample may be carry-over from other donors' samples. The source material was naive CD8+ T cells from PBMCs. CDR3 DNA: TGTGCCAGCAGCTCGGACAACTCCTACGAGCAGTACTTC. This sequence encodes CASSSDNSYEQYF.